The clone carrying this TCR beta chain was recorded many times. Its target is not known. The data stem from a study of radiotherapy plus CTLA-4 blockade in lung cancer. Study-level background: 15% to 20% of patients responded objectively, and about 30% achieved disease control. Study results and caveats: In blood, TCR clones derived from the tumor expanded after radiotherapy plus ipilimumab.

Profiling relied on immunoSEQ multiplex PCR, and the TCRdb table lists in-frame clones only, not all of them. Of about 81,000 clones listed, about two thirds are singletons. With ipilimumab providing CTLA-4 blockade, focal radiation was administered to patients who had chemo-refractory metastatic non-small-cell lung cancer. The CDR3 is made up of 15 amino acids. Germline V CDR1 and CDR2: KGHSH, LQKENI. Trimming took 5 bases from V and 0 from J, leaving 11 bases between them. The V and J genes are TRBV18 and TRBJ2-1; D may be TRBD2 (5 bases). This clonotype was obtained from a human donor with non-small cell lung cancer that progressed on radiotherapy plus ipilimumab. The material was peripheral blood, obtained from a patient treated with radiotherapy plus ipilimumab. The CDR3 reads CASSELASSYNEQFF. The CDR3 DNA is TGTGCCAGCTCAGAGTTAGCGAGCTCCTACAATGAGCAGTTCTTC.